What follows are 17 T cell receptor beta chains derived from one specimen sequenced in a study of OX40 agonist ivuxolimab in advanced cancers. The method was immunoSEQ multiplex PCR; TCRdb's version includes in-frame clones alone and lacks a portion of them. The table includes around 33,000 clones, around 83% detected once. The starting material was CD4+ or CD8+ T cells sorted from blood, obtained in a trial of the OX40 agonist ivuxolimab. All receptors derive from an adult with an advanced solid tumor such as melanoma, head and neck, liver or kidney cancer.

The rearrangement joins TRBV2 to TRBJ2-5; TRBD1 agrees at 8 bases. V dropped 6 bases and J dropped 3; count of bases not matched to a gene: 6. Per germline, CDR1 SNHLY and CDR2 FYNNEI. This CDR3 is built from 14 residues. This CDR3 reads CASSPGTGEETQYF. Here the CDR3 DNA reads TGTGCCAGCAGCCCCGGGACAGGAGAAGAGACCCAGTACTTC.

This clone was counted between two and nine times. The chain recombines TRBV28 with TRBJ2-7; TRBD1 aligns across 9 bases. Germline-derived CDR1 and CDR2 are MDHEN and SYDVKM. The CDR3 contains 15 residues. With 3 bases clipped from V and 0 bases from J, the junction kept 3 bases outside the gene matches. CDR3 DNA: TGTGCCAGCAGTTTCCAGACAGGGGGCTCCTACGAGCAGTACTTC. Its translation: CASSFQTGGSYEQYF.

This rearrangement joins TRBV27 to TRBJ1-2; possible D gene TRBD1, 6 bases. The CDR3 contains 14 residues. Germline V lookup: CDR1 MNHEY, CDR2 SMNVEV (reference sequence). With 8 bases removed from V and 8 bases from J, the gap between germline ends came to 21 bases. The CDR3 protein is CASATSRGRGGYTF. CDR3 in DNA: TGTGCCAGCGCAACCAGTCGGGGGCGGGGAGGCTACACCTTC.

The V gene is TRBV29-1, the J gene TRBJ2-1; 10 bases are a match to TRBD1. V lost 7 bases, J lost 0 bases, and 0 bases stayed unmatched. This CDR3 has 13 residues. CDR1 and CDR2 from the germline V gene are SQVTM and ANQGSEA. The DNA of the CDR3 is TGCAGCGGGGACAGGGGCTCCTACAATGAGCAGTTCTTC. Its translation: CSGDRGSYNEQFF.

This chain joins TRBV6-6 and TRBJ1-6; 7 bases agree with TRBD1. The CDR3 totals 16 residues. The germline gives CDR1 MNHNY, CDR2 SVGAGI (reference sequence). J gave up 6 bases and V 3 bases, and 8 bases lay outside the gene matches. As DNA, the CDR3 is TGTGCCAGCAGTTATTCACCCAGGGGGGGTAATTCACCCCTCCACTTT. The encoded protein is CASSYSPRGGNSPLHF.

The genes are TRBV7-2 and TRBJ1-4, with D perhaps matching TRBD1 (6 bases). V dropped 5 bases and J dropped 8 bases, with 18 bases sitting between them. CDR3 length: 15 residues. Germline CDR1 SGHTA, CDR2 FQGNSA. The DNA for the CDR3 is TGTGCCAGCAGCGTAGTTGGGGGCTTGAGAGAAAAACTGTTTTTT. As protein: CASSVVGGLREKLFF. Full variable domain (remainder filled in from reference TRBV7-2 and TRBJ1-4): GAGVSQSPSNKVTEKGKDVELRCDPISGHTALYWYRQSLGQGLEFLIYFQGNSAPDKSGLPSDRFSAERTGGSVSTLTIQRTQQEDSAVYLCASSVVGGLREKLFFGSGTQLSVL.

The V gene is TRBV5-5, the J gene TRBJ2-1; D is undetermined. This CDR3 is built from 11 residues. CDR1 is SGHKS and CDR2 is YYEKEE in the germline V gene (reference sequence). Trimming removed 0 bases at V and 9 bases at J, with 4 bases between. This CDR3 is CASSLEVEQFF. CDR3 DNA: TGTGCCAGCAGCTTGGAAGTTGAGCAGTTCTTC.

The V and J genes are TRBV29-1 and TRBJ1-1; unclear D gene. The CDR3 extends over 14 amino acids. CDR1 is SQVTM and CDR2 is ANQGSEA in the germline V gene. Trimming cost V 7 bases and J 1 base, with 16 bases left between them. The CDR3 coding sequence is TGCAGCGCCACGGGCCACGGCAAGAACACTGAAGCTTTCTTT. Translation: CSATGHGKNTEAFF.

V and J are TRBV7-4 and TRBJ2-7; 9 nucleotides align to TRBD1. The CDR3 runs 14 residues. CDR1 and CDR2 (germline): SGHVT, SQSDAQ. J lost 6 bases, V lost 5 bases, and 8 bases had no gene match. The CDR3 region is CASSRWTGVIEQYF. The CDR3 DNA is TGTGCCAGCAGCCGGTGGACAGGGGTTATCGAGCAGTACTTC.

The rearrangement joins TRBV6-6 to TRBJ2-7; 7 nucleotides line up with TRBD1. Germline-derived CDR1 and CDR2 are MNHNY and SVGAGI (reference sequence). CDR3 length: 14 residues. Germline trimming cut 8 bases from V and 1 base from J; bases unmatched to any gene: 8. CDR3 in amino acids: CASQERGLSYEQYF. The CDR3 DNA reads TGTGCCAGCCAGGAGAGGGGGCTGTCCTACGAGCAGTACTTC.

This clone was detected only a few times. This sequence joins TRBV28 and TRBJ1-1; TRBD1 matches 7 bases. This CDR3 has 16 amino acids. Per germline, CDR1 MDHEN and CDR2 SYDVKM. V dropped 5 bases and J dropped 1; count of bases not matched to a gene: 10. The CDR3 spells CASSPPRGQGNTEAFF. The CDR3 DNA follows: TGTGCCAGCAGTCCCCCGAGGGGGCAAGGGAACACTGAAGCTTTCTTT.

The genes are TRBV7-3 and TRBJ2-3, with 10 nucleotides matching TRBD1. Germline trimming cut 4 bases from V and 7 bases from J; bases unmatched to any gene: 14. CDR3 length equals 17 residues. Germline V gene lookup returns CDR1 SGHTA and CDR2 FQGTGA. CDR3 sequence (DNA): TGTGCCAGCAGCTCCAAAAGCTGGACAGGGGGAGAATATACGCAGTATTTT. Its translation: CASSSKSWTGGEYTQYF.

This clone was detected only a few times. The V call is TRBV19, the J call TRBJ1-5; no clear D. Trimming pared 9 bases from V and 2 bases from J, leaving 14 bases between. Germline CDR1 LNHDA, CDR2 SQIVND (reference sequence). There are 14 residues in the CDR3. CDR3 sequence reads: CASRQEGGNQPQHF. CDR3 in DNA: TGTGCCAGCAGGCAGGAGGGCGGCAATCAGCCCCAGCATTTT.

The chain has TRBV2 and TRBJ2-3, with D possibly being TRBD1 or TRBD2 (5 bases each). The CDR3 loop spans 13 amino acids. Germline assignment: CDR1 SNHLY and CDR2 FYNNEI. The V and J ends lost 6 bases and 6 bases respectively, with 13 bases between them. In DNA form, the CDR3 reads TGTGCCAGCAGAGGGACGTTATTCGATACGCAGTATTTT. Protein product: CASRGTLFDTQYF.

The CDR3: CSVEAGRTGELFF. As DNA, the CDR3 is TGCAGCGTTGAAGCCGGACGGACTGGAGAGCTGTTTTTT. The V and J genes are TRBV29-1 and TRBJ2-2; tentatively, D is TRBD2 (5 bases). V was cut by 1 base and J by 11 bases, with 14 bases left in between. Germline-derived CDR1 and CDR2 are SQVTM and ANQGSEA. The CDR3 spans 13 residues.

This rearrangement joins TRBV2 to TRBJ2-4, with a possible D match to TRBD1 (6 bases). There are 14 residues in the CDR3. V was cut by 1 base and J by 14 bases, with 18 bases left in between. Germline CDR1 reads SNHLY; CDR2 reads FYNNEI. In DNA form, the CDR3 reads TGTGCCAGCAGTGAAGTCAGGGGTAGACATCATGAGTACTTC. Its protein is CASSEVRGRHHEYF.

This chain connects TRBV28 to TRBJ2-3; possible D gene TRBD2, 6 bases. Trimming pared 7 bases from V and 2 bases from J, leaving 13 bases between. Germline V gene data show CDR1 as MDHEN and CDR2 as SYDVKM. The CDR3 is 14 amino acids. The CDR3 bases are TGTGCCAGCAACTCCGGGAGTTACACAGATACGCAGTATTTT. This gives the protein CASNSGSYTDTQYF.